The TCR beta chain under discussion was sequenced for a study of neurological immune-mediated disorders. General study findings and limits: CDR3 amino acid sequences of expanded clones were not shared across subjects, a result suggesting private repertoires in all groups.

TCRdb re-derived calls from the 5' RACE reads in MiXCR, one entry per CDR3 protein. Among approximately 45,000 distinct CDR3 sequences, 9.5% to 15% were seen once, and the ten largest hold over 1%. This clonotype was seen ten or more times. What it recognizes is unknown. The CDR3 has 15 residues. V was trimmed by 4 bases and J by 0 bases, leaving 10 bases between them. Germline V lookup: CDR1 MNHNY, CDR2 SVGAGI (reference sequence). This TCR came from a female donor in good health. The chain combines TRBV6-6 with TRBJ2-1, with D possibly being TRBD1 (5 bases). Material: PBMCs. DNA for the CDR3: TGTGCCAGCAGTTTCGCGCAGGGCTCCTACAATGAGCAGTTCTTC. Its protein product is CASSFAQGSYNEQFF.